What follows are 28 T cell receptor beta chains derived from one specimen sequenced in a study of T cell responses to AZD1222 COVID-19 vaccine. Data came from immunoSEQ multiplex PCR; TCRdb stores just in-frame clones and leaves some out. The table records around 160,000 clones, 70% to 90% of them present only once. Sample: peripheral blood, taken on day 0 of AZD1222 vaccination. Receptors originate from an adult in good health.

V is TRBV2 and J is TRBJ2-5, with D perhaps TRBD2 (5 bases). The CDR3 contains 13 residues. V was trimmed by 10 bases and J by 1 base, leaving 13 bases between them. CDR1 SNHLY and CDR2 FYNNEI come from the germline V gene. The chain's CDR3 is CATVRTFQETQYF. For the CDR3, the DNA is TGTGCCACCGTCCGGACTTTCCAAGAGACCCAGTACTTC.

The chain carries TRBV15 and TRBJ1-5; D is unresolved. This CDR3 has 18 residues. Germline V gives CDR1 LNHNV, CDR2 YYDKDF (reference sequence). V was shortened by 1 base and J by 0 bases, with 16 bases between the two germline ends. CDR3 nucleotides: TGTGCCACCAGCAGAGTTCAGGCTCCGTTTGATAGCAATCAGCCCCAGCATTTT. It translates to CATSRVQAPFDSNQPQHF.

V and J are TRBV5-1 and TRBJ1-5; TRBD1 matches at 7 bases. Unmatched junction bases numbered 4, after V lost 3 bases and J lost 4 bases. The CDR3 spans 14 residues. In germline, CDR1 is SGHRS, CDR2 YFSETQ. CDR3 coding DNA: TGCGCCAGCAGCTCCGGGACAGAAAATCAGCCCCAGCATTTT. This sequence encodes CASSSGTENQPQHF.

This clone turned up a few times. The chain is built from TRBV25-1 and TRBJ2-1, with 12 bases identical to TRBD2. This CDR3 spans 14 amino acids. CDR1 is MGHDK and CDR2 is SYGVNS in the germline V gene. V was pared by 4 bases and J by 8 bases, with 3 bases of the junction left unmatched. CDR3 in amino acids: CASSGTSGGHEQFF. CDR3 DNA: TGTGCCAGCAGTGGCACTAGCGGGGGGCATGAGCAGTTCTTC.

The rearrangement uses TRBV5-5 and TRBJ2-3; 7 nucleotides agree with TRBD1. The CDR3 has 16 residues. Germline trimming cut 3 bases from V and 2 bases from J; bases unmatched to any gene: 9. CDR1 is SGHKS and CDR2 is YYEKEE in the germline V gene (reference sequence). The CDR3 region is CASSYDRARVTDTQYF. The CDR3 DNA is TGTGCCAGCAGCTACGACAGGGCTAGAGTCACAGATACGCAGTATTTT.

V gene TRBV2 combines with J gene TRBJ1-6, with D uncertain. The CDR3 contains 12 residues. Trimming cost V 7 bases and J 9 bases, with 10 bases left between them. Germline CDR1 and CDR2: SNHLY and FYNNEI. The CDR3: CASKTDISPLHF. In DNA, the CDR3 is TGTGCCAGCAAAACAGACATTTCACCCCTCCACTTT.

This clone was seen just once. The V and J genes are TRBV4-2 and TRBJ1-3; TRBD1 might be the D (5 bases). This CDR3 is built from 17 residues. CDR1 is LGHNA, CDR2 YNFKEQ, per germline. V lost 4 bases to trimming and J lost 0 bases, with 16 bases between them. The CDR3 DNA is TGTGCCAGCAGCCCTTCCCCTGGGGCGTCCTCTGGAAACACCATATATTTT. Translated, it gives CASSPSPGASSGNTIYF.

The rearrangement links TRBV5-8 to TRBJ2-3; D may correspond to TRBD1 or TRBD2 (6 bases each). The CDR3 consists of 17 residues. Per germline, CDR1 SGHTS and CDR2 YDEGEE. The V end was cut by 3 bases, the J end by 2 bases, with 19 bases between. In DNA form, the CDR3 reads TGTGCCAGCAGCTGGCGGGACAAGATAGGGCCCACAGATACGCAGTATTTT. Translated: CASSWRDKIGPTDTQYF. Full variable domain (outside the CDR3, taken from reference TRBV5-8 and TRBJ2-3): EAGVTQSPTHLIKTRGQQATLRCSPISGHTSVYWYQQALGLGLQFLLWYDEGEERNRGNFPPRFSGRQFPNYSSELNVNALELEDSALYLCASSWRDKIGPTDTQYFGPGTRLTVL.

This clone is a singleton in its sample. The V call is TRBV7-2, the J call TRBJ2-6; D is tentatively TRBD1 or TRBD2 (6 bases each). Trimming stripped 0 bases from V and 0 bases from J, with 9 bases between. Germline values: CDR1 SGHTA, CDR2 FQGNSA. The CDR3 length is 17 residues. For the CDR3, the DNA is TGTGCCAGCAGCTTAGCAGGGGGGAGCTCTGGGGCCAACGTCCTGACTTTC. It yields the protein CASSLAGGSSGANVLTF. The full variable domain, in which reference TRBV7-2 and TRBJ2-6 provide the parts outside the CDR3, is GAGVSQSPSNKVTEKGKDVELRCDPISGHTALYWYRQSLGQGLEFLIYFQGNSAPDKSGLPSDRFSAERTGGSVSTLTIQRTQQEDSAVYLCASSLAGGSSGANVLTFGAGSRLTVL.

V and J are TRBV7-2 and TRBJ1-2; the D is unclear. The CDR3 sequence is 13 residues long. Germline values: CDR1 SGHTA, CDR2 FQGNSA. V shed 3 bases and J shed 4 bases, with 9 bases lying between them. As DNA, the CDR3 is TGTGCCAGCAGCTTTAGGCAGCTCTATGGCTACACCTTC. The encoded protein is CASSFRQLYGYTF.

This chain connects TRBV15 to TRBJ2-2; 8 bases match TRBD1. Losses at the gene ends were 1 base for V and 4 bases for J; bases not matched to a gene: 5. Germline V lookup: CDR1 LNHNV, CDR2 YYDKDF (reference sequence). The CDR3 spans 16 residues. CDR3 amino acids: CATSRGGQVRTGELFF. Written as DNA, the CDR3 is TGTGCCACCAGCAGAGGGGGACAGGTGCGCACCGGGGAGCTGTTTTTT.

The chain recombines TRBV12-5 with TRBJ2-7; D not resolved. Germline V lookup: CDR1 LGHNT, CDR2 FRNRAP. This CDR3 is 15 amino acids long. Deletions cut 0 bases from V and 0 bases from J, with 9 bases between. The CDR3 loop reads CASGLVPASSYEQYF. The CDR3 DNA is TGTGCTAGTGGTTTGGTACCGGCTAGCTCCTACGAGCAGTACTTC.

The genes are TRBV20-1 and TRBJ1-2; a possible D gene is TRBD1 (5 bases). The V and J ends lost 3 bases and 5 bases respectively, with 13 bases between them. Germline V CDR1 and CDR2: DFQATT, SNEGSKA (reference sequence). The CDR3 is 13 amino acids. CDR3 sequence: CSASWGLGYGYTF. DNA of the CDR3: TGCAGTGCTAGTTGGGGACTGGGGTATGGCTACACCTTC.

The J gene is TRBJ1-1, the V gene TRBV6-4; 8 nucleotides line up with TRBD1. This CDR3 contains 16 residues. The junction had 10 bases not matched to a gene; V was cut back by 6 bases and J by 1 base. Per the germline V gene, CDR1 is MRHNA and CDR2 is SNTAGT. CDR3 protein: CASRPRSGTGNTEAFF. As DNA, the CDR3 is TGTGCCAGCAGACCCCGGTCCGGGACAGGGAACACTGAAGCTTTCTTT.

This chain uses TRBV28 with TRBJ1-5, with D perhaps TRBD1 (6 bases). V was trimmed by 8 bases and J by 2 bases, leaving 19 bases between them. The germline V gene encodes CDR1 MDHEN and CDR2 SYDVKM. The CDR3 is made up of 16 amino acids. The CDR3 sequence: CASQGGRKIGNQPQHF. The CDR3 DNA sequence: TGTGCCAGCCAAGGGGGGCGGAAAATCGGCAATCAGCCCCAGCATTTT.

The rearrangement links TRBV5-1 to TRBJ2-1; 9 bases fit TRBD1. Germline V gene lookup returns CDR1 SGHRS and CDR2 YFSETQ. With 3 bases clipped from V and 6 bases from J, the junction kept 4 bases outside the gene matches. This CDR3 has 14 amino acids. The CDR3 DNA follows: TGCGCCAGCAGCTCCGGGACAGGGACCAATGAGCAGTTCTTC. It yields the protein CASSSGTGTNEQFF.

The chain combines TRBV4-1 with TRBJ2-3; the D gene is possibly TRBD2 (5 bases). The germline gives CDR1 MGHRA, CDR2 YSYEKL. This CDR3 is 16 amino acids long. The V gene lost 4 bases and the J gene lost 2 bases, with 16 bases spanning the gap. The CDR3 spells CASSLGGGSSTDTQYF. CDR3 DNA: TGCGCCAGCAGCCTGGGCGGCGGGTCCTCCACAGATACGCAGTATTTT.

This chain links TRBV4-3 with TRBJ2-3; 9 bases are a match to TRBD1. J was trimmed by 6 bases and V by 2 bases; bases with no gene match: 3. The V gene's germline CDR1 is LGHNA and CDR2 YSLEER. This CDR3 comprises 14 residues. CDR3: CASSQTGTGDTQYF. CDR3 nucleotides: TGCGCCAGCAGCCAAACCGGGACAGGGGATACGCAGTATTTT.

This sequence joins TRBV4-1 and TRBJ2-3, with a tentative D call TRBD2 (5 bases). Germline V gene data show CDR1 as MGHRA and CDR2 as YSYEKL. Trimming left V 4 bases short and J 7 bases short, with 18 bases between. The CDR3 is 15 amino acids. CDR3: CASSPTLARAHTQYF. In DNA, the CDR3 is TGCGCCAGCAGCCCGACCTTGGCGAGGGCTCATACGCAGTATTTT.

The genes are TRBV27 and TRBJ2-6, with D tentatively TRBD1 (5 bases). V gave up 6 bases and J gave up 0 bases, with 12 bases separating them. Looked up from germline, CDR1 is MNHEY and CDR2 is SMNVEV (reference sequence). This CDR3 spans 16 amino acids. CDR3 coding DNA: TGTGCCAGCAGCCCCCGACAGAGCTCTGGGGCCAACGTCCTGACTTTC. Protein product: CASSPRQSSGANVLTF.

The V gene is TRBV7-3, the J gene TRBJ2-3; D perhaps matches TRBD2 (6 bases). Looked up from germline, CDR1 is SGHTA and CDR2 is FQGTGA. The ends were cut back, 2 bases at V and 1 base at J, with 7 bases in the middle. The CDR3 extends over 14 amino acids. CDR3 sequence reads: CASSLSGGTDTQYF. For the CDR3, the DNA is TGTGCCAGCAGCTTATCGGGGGGCACAGATACGCAGTATTTT.

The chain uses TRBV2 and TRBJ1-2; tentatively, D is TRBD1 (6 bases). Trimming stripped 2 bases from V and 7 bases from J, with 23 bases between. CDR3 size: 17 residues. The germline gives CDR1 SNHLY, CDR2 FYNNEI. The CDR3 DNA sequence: TGTGCCAGCAGTGAAATCGAGCAGGGGCCGCGAGTATTTGGCTACACCTTC. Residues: CASSEIEQGPRVFGYTF.

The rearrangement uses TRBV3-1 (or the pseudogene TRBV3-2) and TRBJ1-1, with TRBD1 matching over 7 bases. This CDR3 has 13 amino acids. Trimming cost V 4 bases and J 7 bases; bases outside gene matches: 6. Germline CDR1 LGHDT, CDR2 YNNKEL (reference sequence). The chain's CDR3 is CASSLLGQFEAFF. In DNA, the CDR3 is TGTGCCAGCAGCCTCCTGGGACAGTTTGAAGCTTTCTTT.

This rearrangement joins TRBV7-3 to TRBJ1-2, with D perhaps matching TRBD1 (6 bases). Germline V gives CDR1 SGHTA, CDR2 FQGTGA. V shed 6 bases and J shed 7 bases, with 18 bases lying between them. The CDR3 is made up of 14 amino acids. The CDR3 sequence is CASSSGTPFGGYTF. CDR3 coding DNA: TGTGCCAGCAGTTCCGGGACACCCTTCGGTGGCTACACCTTC.

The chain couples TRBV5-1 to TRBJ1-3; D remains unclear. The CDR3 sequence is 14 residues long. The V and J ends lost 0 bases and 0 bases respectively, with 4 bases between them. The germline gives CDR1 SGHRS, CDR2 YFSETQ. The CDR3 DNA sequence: TGCGCCAGCAGCTTGGAACTCTCTGGAAACACCATATATTTT. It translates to CASSLELSGNTIYF.

CDR3 in DNA: TGCGCCAGCAGCCAGGGCCCCTATTATGGCTACACCTTC. Its translation is CASSQGPYYGYTF. The chain couples TRBV4-3 to TRBJ1-2; no reliable D call. This CDR3 region has 13 residues. V shed 3 bases and J shed 5 bases, with 10 bases lying between them. The germline V gene encodes CDR1 LGHNA and CDR2 YSLEER.

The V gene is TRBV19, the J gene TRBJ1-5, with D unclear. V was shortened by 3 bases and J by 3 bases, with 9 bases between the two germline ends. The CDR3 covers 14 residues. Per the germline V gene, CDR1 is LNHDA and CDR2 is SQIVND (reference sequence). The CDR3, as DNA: TGTGCCAGTAGTATCTGGAGGGCCAATCAGCCCCAGCATTTT. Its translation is CASSIWRANQPQHF.

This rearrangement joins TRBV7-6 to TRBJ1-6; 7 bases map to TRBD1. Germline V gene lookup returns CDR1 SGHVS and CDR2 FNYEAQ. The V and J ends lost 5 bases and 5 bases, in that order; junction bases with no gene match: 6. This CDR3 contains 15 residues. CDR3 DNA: TGTGCCAGCAGCAAAGGACAGGTTAATAATTCACCCCTCCACTTT. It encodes CASSKGQVNNSPLHF.